This T cell receptor (beta chain) was captured in a study of immune cell composition in non-small cell lung cancer. Germline CDR1 is LNHDA and CDR2 is SQIVND (reference sequence). This CDR3 comprises 13 residues. The V segment lost 4 bases and the J segment 6 bases; nucleotides outside the gene matches: 2. Using immunoSEQ multiplex PCR, the repertoire was profiled, and TCRdb retains in-frame clones only, with some absent. The sample records about 2,500 clones, under 85% being singletons. DNA was extracted from unsorted cell suspensions stored frozen. V and J are TRBV19 and TRBJ2-2, with 7 bases fitting TRBD1. This TCR came from a human donor with non-small cell lung cancer. The sample taken for sequencing was lung tumor tissue. CDR3 sequence: CASSRDSAGELFF. The CDR3 bases are TGTGCCAGTAGTAGGGACAGTGCCGGGGAGCTGTTTTTT. Complete variable domain (other parts from reference TRBV19 and TRBJ2-2): DGGITQSPKYLFRKEGQNVTLSCEQNLNHDAMYWYRQDPGQGLRLIYYSQIVNDFQKGDIAEGYSVSREKKESFPLTVTSAQKNPTAFYLCASSRDSAGELFFGEGSRLTVL.